This TCR beta chain was retrieved from a study of CD8 T cells in Susac syndrome (dated by TCRdb to the late 2010s). Study-wide context: The study used repertoire sequencing to test whether antigen drove CD8+ T cell activation and differentiation in Susac syndrome.

A note on this clonotype: Its antigen has not been determined. Per-nucleotide qualities are absent, and no much larger clonotype sits a single base away.

The CDR3 starts with the cysteine, ends with the phenylalanine, and has 14 residues. Only the CDR3 portion is preserved as DNA: 42 bases, with reading frame beginning at the first base. V loses 3 bases of germline sequence and J loses 7 bases, and the interval between the two ends is 13 bases. RNA was extracted using the RNeasy kit, and roughly 0.5 to 1 microgram was reverse transcribed with random hexamers. The immunoSEQ multiplex PCR assay, covering 54 Vbeta and 13 Jbeta segments, was used to amplify TCR beta CDR3 regions. PCR amplification bias was corrected by using a synthetic template baseline for primer optimization and computational correction. For the original study's pipeline: Only productive sequences were kept, with reads annotated to V, D and J genes according to IMGT and analyzed in immunoSEQ Analyzer. To calculate clonality, Shannon entropy was normalized by log2 of the number of productive unique sequences and then subtracted from one. For each patient and control, public and private clones were evaluated among the 100 most prevalent clones. Susac-specific clones were defined as absent from healthy and MS cohorts, around 970 published viral clones and other ImmuneACCESS disease sequences. The raw public data were reprocessed by TCRdb itself: fastp quality trimming at Q25, MiXCR clonotype calling, in-frame beta chains only. Entries that share a CDR3 protein sequence are merged under the most common genes and DNA. The V and J calls were determined by TCRdb, not by the authors. The sample records over 120,000 distinct CDR3 sequences, approximately 94% of which are singletons. Under 0.095% of the sample lies in the top ten.

Here is what the overall study found, with its caveats: The TCR sequencing and HLA analysis was acknowledged to have included a relatively small number of individuals.

Peripheral blood CD8+ and CD4+ T cells from healthy donors, Susac syndrome patients and multiple sclerosis patients were profiled using high-throughput TCR beta sequencing. The healthy donors served as controls matched for age and sex. CD8+ TEMRA cells were enriched by FACS, while bulk CD8+ and CD4+ T cells were purified by magnetic negative isolation. Blood was collected in EDTA tubes and processed within 24 hours, with PBMCs isolated through density gradient centrifugation. PBMCs intended for TCR sequencing were cryopreserved in liquid nitrogen and were subsequently thawed in a 37 degrees C water bath. Purity of sorted or isolated CD4+, CD8+ and CD8+ TEMRA cells was at least 90%.

The V and J genes are TRBV12-3 or TRBV12-4 and TRBJ1-5, and TRBD1 may be the D gene, going by 5 matching bases. The specimen sequenced was CD4+ T cells from PBMCs. This clonotype originated in a human donor in good health. The nucleotide sequence reads TGTGCCAGCAGTTTTGTGGGGCAAGGGCAGCCCCAGCATTTT. Translated, this is CASSFVGQGQPQHF.